This T cell receptor (beta chain) appears in the sequencing data of a study of blood T cell repertoires in COVID-19. Across the study: Samples taken during acute and convalescent COVID-19 were collected in the United States, Italy and Spain. T cells, B-cell-depleted T cells, or PBMCs provided the cDNA or gDNA that served as material.

CDR1 SGDLS and CDR2 YYNGEE come from the germline V gene. V shed 0 bases, J shed 8 bases, and the junction held 10 bases outside the gene matches. This CDR3 has 16 amino acids. As originally analysed: Nucleated cell counts were estimated from reference gene primer amplification. The assay was immunoSEQ multiplex PCR, and TCRdb's table has in-frame clones only and misses some. The D gene and trimming were derived from the DNA, and the V and J assignments and clone size from that table. The data show about 210,000 clones, more than 75% seen once. Sequencing was done on a sample of peripheral blood. The source of this sequence is a middle-aged woman with acute or convalescent COVID-19. V gene TRBV9 combines with J gene TRBJ1-2; 10 bases are a match to TRBD1. CDR3 residues: CASSVGSGTGAWGYTF. The CDR3 DNA reads TGTGCCAGCAGCGTAGGATCCGGGACAGGGGCGTGGGGCTACACCTTC. Full variable domain (missing parts from reference TRBV9 and TRBJ1-2): DSGVTQTPKHLITATGQRVTLRCSPRSGDLSVYWYQQSLDQGLQFLIQYYNGEERAKGNILERFSAQQFPDLHSELNLSSLELGDSALYFCASSVGSGTGAWGYTFGSGTRLTVV.